This TCR beta chain was recovered during a study of CD8 T cells in ankylosing spondylitis. Study-level points and caveats: Prior literature has documented some motif variants in synovial fluid and blood from reactive arthritis. Disease-linked clones bore a CD8+ phenotype, appearing relatively rarely in peripheral blood. Ankylosing spondylitis blood appeared to carry a characteristic TCR beta motif of seven to nine highly homologous variants.

TCRdb called the 5' RACE reads again in MiXCR, with one record for every CDR3 protein. The sample includes 450,000 to 550,000 distinct CDR3 sequences, roughly 5.2% of them seen just once. In the case of this clonotype: Its antigen is undetermined.

CDR3 length equals 15 residues. Germline CDR1 and CDR2: SGHRS and YFSETQ. V was clipped by 4 bases and J by 2 bases, with 14 bases between them. The chain carries TRBV5-1 and TRBJ2-3; tentatively, D is TRBD2 (5 bases). The TCR comes from a male donor with ankylosing spondylitis. Sample: blood, either unsorted or a sorted T cell fraction (not recorded which). In DNA form, the CDR3 reads TGCGCCAGCAGCCTGAGCCCGGAGGTCACAGATACGCAGTATTTT. The encoded protein is CASSLSPEVTDTQYF.